This T cell receptor (beta chain) was recovered during a study of PD-1 blockade in classical Hodgkin lymphoma. The V and J ends lost 0 bases and 4 bases respectively, with 6 bases between them. The germline CDR1 and CDR2 sequences are SGDLS and YYNGEE. The CDR3 extends over 13 amino acids. Assay used: immunoSEQ multiplex PCR; TCRdb lists only in-frame clones, some missing. The repertoire has approximately 89,000 clones, around 80% of them found once; the top ten carry around 15%. As to time point: cycle 4 day 1 (C4D1), after less than 7 weeks of nivolumab. Every one of the patients relapsed after autologous stem cell transplantation (brentuximab vedotin exposure was variable).

This chain joins TRBV9 and TRBJ2-3; no firm D call. This TCR was recovered from a human donor with classical Hodgkin lymphoma. Specimen: peripheral blood mononuclear cells (PBMCs), collected before the fourth cycle of nivolumab. The CDR3 DNA sequence: TGTGCCAGCAGCGTAGGTAGGCCAGATACGCAGTATTTT. Translation: CASSVGRPDTQYF.